This T cell receptor (beta chain) was recovered during a study of CD8 T cells in Susac syndrome. Findings and caveats of the study: Individuals included in the TCR sequencing and HLA analysis were acknowledged by the study to be relatively few in number.

Reverse transcription used about 0.5 to 1 ug RNA and random hexamers. MiXCR, applied by TCRdb to the immunoSEQ multiplex PCR reads, yields one record per CDR3 protein. The table includes under 200,000 distinct CDR3 sequences, about 95% detected once. A note on this clonotype: The antigen remains undetermined.

The sample taken for sequencing was CD8+ T cells from PBMCs. This receptor was identified in a human donor with multiple sclerosis.

CDR3 nucleotide sequence: TGCGCCAGCAGCCAAGGGGGCGGGAGAACTGAGCAGTTCTTC. Translated: CASSQGGGRTEQFF. The chain uses TRBV4-1 and TRBJ2-1; 7 nucleotides align to TRBD2. Germline lookup yields CDR1 MGHRA and CDR2 YSYEKL. The ends lost 1 base at V and 9 bases at J; junction bases unmatched: 6. The CDR3 is 14 residues long.